A single sample is the source of the 20 T cell receptor beta chains below, sequenced in a study of blood T cell repertoires in COVID-19. Some clones are missing from TCRdb's copy, which holds only in-frame ones; the method was immunoSEQ multiplex PCR. In the table there are 95,000 to 150,000 clones, 85% to 90% of which are singletons. Sequencing was carried out using peripheral blood. The origin of the receptors is a man older than 75 with acute or convalescent COVID-19.

V and J are TRBV6-6 and TRBJ2-3; 7 bases agree with TRBD2. The CDR3 extends over 16 amino acids. The germline CDR1 and CDR2 sequences are MNHNY and SVGAGI (reference sequence). V was clipped by 0 bases and J by 4 bases; unmatched bases: 7. The CDR3 nucleotides read TGTGCCAGCAGTTACTCGAGTGCGGGAGTGTCAGATACGCAGTATTTT. Amino acid sequence: CASSYSSAGVSDTQYF.

The chain employs TRBV4-2 and TRBJ2-2; 9 positions agree with TRBD2. Trimming took 6 bases from V and 5 from J; bases not matched to a gene: 7. The CDR3 extends over 15 amino acids. Looked up from germline, CDR1 is LGHNA and CDR2 is YNFKEQ. CDR3 sequence: CASRREGPGTGELFF. CDR3 coding DNA: TGTGCCAGCAGGCGGGAGGGCCCGGGGACCGGGGAGCTGTTTTTT.

The V call is TRBV7-9, the J call TRBJ2-5; D possibly corresponds to TRBD1 (8 bases). V was trimmed by 3 bases and J by 2 bases, leaving 13 bases between them. Germline V gene sequence: CDR1 SEHNR, CDR2 FQNEAQ (reference sequence). The CDR3 length is 15 residues. CDR3 sequence (DNA): TGTGCCAGCAGCTTCGGGAGGACAGGGCAAGAGACCCAGTACTTC. Protein product: CASSFGRTGQETQYF.

This rearrangement joins TRBV19 to TRBJ2-7; D is perhaps TRBD1 (6 bases). This CDR3 has 15 residues. Trimming left V 5 bases short and J 0 bases short, with 14 bases between. Germline CDR1 is LNHDA and CDR2 is SQIVND (reference sequence). In DNA, the CDR3 is TGTGCCAGTAGTGACCAGGGGACGATCTCCTACGAGCAGTACTTC. Protein product: CASSDQGTISYEQYF.

This chain links TRBV6-2 or TRBV6-3 with TRBJ2-5; 12 nucleotides align to TRBD2. Germline V gene lookup returns CDR1 MNHEY and CDR2 SVGEGT. The CDR3 is 14 residues long. With 5 bases clipped from V and 5 bases from J, the junction kept 3 bases outside the gene matches. For the CDR3, the DNA is TGTGCCAGCAGTCGACTAGCGGGAGTGGAGACCCAGTACTTC. Its translation is CASSRLAGVETQYF.

V is TRBV7-8 and J is TRBJ1-1; D remains unclear. CDR1 SGHVS and CDR2 FQNEAQ come from the germline V gene. There are 15 residues in the CDR3. The V end was cut by 5 bases, the J end by 0 bases, with 13 bases between. CDR3: CASSPFGLLNTEAFF. DNA of the CDR3: TGTGCCAGCAGCCCCTTTGGACTGTTGAACACTGAAGCTTTCTTT. Combining the CDR3 with reference TRBV7-8 and TRBJ1-1 gives the whole variable domain GAGVSQSPRYKVAKRGQDVALRCDPISGHVSLFWYQQALGQGPEFLTYFQNEAQLDKSGLPSDRFFAERPEGSVSTLKIQRTQQEDSAVYLCASSPFGLLNTEAFFGQGTRLTVV.

The V call is TRBV6-6, the J call TRBJ2-5, with 7 bases identical to TRBD2. Germline values: CDR1 MNHNY, CDR2 SVGAGI (reference sequence). The ends lost 6 bases at V and 2 bases at J; junction bases unmatched: 9. The CDR3 spans 15 residues. The CDR3 region is CASSSATGGQETQYF. In DNA form, the CDR3 reads TGTGCCAGCAGCTCCGCGACGGGGGGTCAAGAGACCCAGTACTTC.

For the CDR3, the DNA is TGTGCCAGCACAGGGGGGTGGACGGAGACCCAGTACTTC. This sequence encodes CASTGGWTETQYF. The J gene is TRBJ2-5, the V gene TRBV2; maybe TRBD1 (7 bases). Per germline, CDR1 SNHLY and CDR2 FYNNEI. The CDR3 has 13 amino acids. Trimming took 7 bases from V and 5 from J, leaving 14 bases between them.

This sequence joins TRBV28 and TRBJ1-5; no reliable D call. The germline V gene encodes CDR1 MDHEN and CDR2 SYDVKM. The CDR3 consists of 14 residues. The V gene lost 1 base and the J gene lost 6 bases, with 10 bases spanning the gap. CDR3 in DNA: TGTGCCAGCAGTTTATCAGGATACGGTCAGCCCCAGCATTTT. Amino acid sequence: CASSLSGYGQPQHF.

The chain joins TRBV28 to TRBJ1-2, with 8 bases identical to TRBD1. V was pared by 3 bases and J by 8 bases, with 11 bases of the junction left unmatched. The CDR3 is 15 amino acids. Germline V gene data show CDR1 as MDHEN and CDR2 as SYDVKM. CDR3 nucleotides: TGTGCCAGCAGTTTCAGCAGGGGGCGCAGTGAGGGCTACACCTTC. Protein sequence: CASSFSRGRSEGYTF.

This clone was counted once. This chain uses TRBV14 with TRBJ2-5; 7 bases match TRBD1. Germline V CDR1 and CDR2: SGHDN, FVKESK. V shed 4 bases and J 5 bases; nucleotides not matched to a gene: 10. CDR3 size: 15 residues. The DNA of the CDR3 is TGTGCCAGCAGCCCTATCCCGACAGGGCGGGAGACCCAGTACTTC. The encoded protein is CASSPIPTGRETQYF.

The chain uses TRBV2 and TRBJ1-3; 10 nucleotides align to TRBD1. Germline V CDR1 and CDR2: SNHLY, FYNNEI. The CDR3 runs to 13 residues. J was trimmed by 4 bases and V by 11 bases; bases with no gene match: 5. The CDR3 region is CAVQDRGGNTIYF. The CDR3, as DNA: TGTGCCGTCCAGGACAGGGGGGGAAACACCATATATTTT.

This chain links TRBV2 with TRBJ1-1; maybe TRBD1 (5 bases). This CDR3 comprises 14 residues. From germline, CDR1 is SNHLY and CDR2 FYNNEI. Deletions cut 4 bases from V and 1 base from J, with 10 bases between. In DNA, the CDR3 is TGTGCCAGCAGTGCAGGGTGGGGGAACACTGAAGCTTTCTTT. Its protein product is CASSAGWGNTEAFF. Full variable domain (outside the CDR3, taken from reference TRBV2 and TRBJ1-1): EPEVTQTPSHQVTQMGQEVILRCVPISNHLYFYWYRQILGQKVEFLVSFYNNEISEKSEIFDDQFSVERPDGSNFTLKIRSTKLEDSAMYFCASSAGWGNTEAFFGQGTRLTVV.

The genes are TRBV5-4 and TRBJ2-1; 8 nucleotides line up with TRBD2. The CDR3 consists of 14 residues. Trimming removed 9 bases from V and 0 bases from J; junction bases left unmatched: 5. Germline CDR1 SGHNT, CDR2 YYREEE (reference sequence). CDR3 bases: TGTGCCACCTTAGCGGGAACCTCCTACAATGAGCAGTTCTTC. This codes for CATLAGTSYNEQFF. Looking up the rest from reference TRBV5-4 and TRBJ2-1 gives the full variable domain: ETGVTQSPTHLIKTRGQQVTLRCSSQSGHNTVSWYQQALGQGPQFIFQYYREEENGRGNFPPRFSGLQFPNYSSELNVNALELDDSALYLCATLAGTSYNEQFFGPGTRLTVL.

V and J are TRBV7-2 and TRBJ1-2, with D perhaps matching TRBD1 (6 bases). This CDR3 is built from 15 residues. Germline V gene sequence: CDR1 SGHTA, CDR2 FQGNSA. Between the trimmed V and J ends, which lost 4 bases and 8 bases, there was a span of 20 bases. This chain's CDR3 is CASSSTTGLVGGYTF. In DNA form, the CDR3 reads TGTGCCAGCAGCTCAACTACAGGGTTGGTGGGAGGCTACACCTTC.

This clone is a singleton in its sample. The chain couples TRBV4-3 to TRBJ1-1; 8 nucleotides agree with TRBD1. Germline CDR1 and CDR2: LGHNA and YSLEER. CDR3 size: 14 residues. The trim removed 1 base at V and 8 bases at J, leaving 6 bases unmatched. The CDR3 DNA is TGCGCCAGCAGCCAAGGGACAGGGTATACCGAAGCTTTCTTT. It translates to CASSQGTGYTEAFF.

The V call is TRBV6-5, the J call TRBJ1-2, with D maybe TRBD1 (6 bases). The length of the CDR3 is 13 residues. V lost 0 bases and J 8 bases, leaving 10 bases between the germline ends. Germline V gene lookup returns CDR1 MNHEY and CDR2 SVGAGI. Here the CDR3 reads CASSYSTGGGYTF. The CDR3 DNA reads TGTGCCAGCAGTTACTCGACAGGTGGCGGCTACACCTTC.

V and J are TRBV19 and TRBJ1-2; D ambiguous. V shed 7 bases and J shed 4 bases, with 13 bases lying between them. CDR3 length: 13 residues. Germline assignment: CDR1 LNHDA and CDR2 SQIVND (reference sequence). The CDR3 DNA reads as TGTGCCAGTAAAAGGTCCGGGATCTATGGCTACACCTTC. Its translation is CASKRSGIYGYTF. The whole variable domain, remainder taken from reference TRBV19 and TRBJ1-2, is DGGITQSPKYLFRKEGQNVTLSCEQNLNHDAMYWYRQDPGQGLRLIYYSQIVNDFQKGDIAEGYSVSREKKESFPLTVTSAQKNPTAFYLCASKRSGIYGYTFGSGTRLTVV.

The chain combines TRBV5-5 with TRBJ2-5; 7 nucleotides align to TRBD1. The V segment lost 5 bases and the J segment 5 bases; nucleotides outside the gene matches: 9. The CDR3 runs 14 residues. CDR1 is SGHKS and CDR2 is YYEKEE in the germline V gene (reference sequence). The CDR3 sequence: CASRPDRALETQYF. The CDR3 DNA reads TGTGCCAGCAGACCTGACAGGGCGCTTGAGACCCAGTACTTC.

The rearrangement links TRBV29-1 to TRBJ1-1; D gene uncertain. Per germline, CDR1 SQVTM and CDR2 ANQGSEA. CDR3 length: 11 amino acids. Trimming removed 4 bases at V and 4 bases at J, with 7 bases between. Written as DNA, the CDR3 is TGCAGCGTTGTAAGAGGCACTGAAGCTTTCTTT. Translating gives CSVVRGTEAFF.